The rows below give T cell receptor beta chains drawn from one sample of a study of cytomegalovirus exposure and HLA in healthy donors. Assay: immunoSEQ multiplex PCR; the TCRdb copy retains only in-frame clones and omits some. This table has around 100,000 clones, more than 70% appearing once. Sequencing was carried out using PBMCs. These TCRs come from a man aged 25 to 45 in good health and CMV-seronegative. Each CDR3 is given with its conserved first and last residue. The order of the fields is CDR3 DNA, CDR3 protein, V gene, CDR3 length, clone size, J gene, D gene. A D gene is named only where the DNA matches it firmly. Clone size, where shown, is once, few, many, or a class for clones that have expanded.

CDR3 DNA: TGTGCCAGCAGAGACAGGGCCCACACAGATACGCAGTATTTT
CDR3 protein: CASRDRAHTDTQYF
V gene: TRBV7-2
CDR3 length: 14
clone size: -
J gene: TRBJ2-3
D gene: TRBD1

CDR3 DNA: TGTGCCATCAATGGAGGGCCGAGCGAGACCCAGTACTTC
CDR3 protein: CAINGGPSETQYF
V gene: TRBV10-3
CDR3 length: 13
clone size: once
J gene: TRBJ2-5
D gene: -

CDR3 DNA: TGTGCCAGCAGCAGACACAGGGGGCAAAGCACAGATACGCAGTATTTT
CDR3 protein: CASSRHRGQSTDTQYF
V gene: TRBV7-6
CDR3 length: 16
clone size: -
J gene: TRBJ2-3
D gene: TRBD1

CDR3 DNA: TGTGCCAGCAGTTTATATCCAGGGATGAACACTGAAGCTTTCTTT
CDR3 protein: CASSLYPGMNTEAFF
V gene: TRBV27
CDR3 length: 15
clone size: -
J gene: TRBJ1-1
D gene: -

CDR3 DNA: TGTGCCAGCAGCTTAGGGGAGTACGATACGCAGTATTTT
CDR3 protein: CASSLGEYDTQYF
V gene: TRBV7-9
CDR3 length: 13
clone size: -
J gene: TRBJ2-3
D gene: -

CDR3 DNA: TGTGCCTTTACCCAGGGGGCTGGAAACACCATATATTTT
CDR3 protein: CAFTQGAGNTIYF
V gene: TRBV30
CDR3 length: 13
clone size: -
J gene: TRBJ1-3
D gene: TRBD1

CDR3 DNA: TGTGCCAGCAGCCAAGACTACAGGGACTATGGAGAGACCCAGTACTTC
CDR3 protein: CASSQDYRDYGETQYF
V gene: TRBV14
CDR3 length: 16
clone size: -
J gene: TRBJ2-5
D gene: -

CDR3 DNA: TGTGCCAGCAGTTACCCCGTAGAGAAAACTTTGTTCTTC
CDR3 protein: CASSYPVEKTLFF
V gene: TRBV6-5
CDR3 length: 13
clone size: -
J gene: TRBJ2-1
D gene: -

CDR3 DNA: TGTGCCAGCAGTGCAACGGGACAACCAGCGAATGGCTACACCTTC
CDR3 protein: CASSATGQPANGYTF
V gene: TRBV6-5
CDR3 length: 15
clone size: few
J gene: TRBJ1-2
D gene: -

CDR3 DNA: TGCGCCAGCAGCTTCCTGACTAGCGCGGGGGTGGAGCAGTTCTTC
CDR3 protein: CASSFLTSAGVEQFF
V gene: TRBV5-1
CDR3 length: 15
clone size: -
J gene: TRBJ2-1
D gene: TRBD2

CDR3 DNA: TGCGCCAGCAGCCTGGAGGGTACCGAGCAGTACTTC
CDR3 protein: CASSLEGTEQYF
V gene: TRBV4-1
CDR3 length: 12
clone size: -
J gene: TRBJ2-7
D gene: -

CDR3 DNA: TGTGCCAGCAGTGAAACAGCGGGGGACCAAGAGACCCAGTACTTC
CDR3 protein: CASSETAGDQETQYF
V gene: TRBV6-4
CDR3 length: 15
clone size: few
J gene: TRBJ2-5
D gene: TRBD2

CDR3 DNA: TGTGCCAGCAGTGCAGGGCTTTATGAAGCTTTCTTT
CDR3 protein: CASSAGLYEAFF
V gene: TRBV28
CDR3 length: 12
clone size: -
J gene: TRBJ1-1
D gene: -

CDR3 DNA: TGTGCCTGGAGTGCTATACGGGGTAATTCACCCCTCCACTTT
CDR3 protein: CAWSAIRGNSPLHF
V gene: TRBV30
CDR3 length: 14
clone size: -
J gene: TRBJ1-6
D gene: -

CDR3 DNA: TGTGCCAGCAGTTTCCCCGACAGGGGAAGCACAGATACGCAGTATTTT
CDR3 protein: CASSFPDRGSTDTQYF
V gene: TRBV28
CDR3 length: 16
clone size: -
J gene: TRBJ2-3
D gene: TRBD1

CDR3 DNA: TGTGCCTGGAAACGGGATATGGCTAATGAAAAACTGTTTTTT
CDR3 protein: CAWKRDMANEKLFF
V gene: TRBV30
CDR3 length: 14
clone size: few
J gene: TRBJ1-4
D gene: -

CDR3 DNA: TGTGCCAGCAGCGAAACTAGCGGGAGTTACGCCTACAATGAGCAGTTCTTC
CDR3 protein: CASSETSGSYAYNEQFF
V gene: TRBV9
CDR3 length: 17
clone size: -
J gene: TRBJ2-1
D gene: TRBD2

CDR3 DNA: TGCGCCAGCAGCTTCGGTGGACAGATTCTCAATGAGCAGTTCTTC
CDR3 protein: CASSFGGQILNEQFF
V gene: TRBV5-1
CDR3 length: 15
clone size: -
J gene: TRBJ2-1
D gene: -

CDR3 DNA: TGTGCCAGCAGCCAAGCAGGGGCGCGGACTGAAGCTTTCTTT
CDR3 protein: CASSQAGARTEAFF
V gene: TRBV14
CDR3 length: 14
clone size: -
J gene: TRBJ1-1
D gene: -

CDR3 DNA: TGCAGCGTTTCCGGGGTAGCGGGAGAAAGGTACGAGCAGTACTTC
CDR3 protein: CSVSGVAGERYEQYF
V gene: TRBV29-1
CDR3 length: 15
clone size: once
J gene: TRBJ2-7
D gene: TRBD2

CDR3 DNA: TGTGCCAGCAGAGGTACAGGGATTAACTATGGCTACACCTTC
CDR3 protein: CASRGTGINYGYTF
V gene: TRBV27
CDR3 length: 14
clone size: once
J gene: TRBJ1-2
D gene: -

CDR3 DNA: TGTGCCAGCAGTTCCACAGTGATGAACACTGAAGCTTTCTTT
CDR3 protein: CASSSTVMNTEAFF
V gene: TRBV28
CDR3 length: 14
clone size: few
J gene: TRBJ1-1
D gene: -

CDR3 DNA: TGTGCCAGCAGTTTACAGGAAGCCGAGCAGTACTTC
CDR3 protein: CASSLQEAEQYF
V gene: TRBV28
CDR3 length: 12
clone size: once
J gene: TRBJ2-7
D gene: -

CDR3 DNA: TGTGCCAGCAGCCCCCTCTGGACAGGCACCGTTAATGAGCAGTTCTTC
CDR3 protein: CASSPLWTGTVNEQFF
V gene: TRBV6-4
CDR3 length: 16
clone size: -
J gene: TRBJ2-1
D gene: TRBD1

CDR3 DNA: TGCAGTGCTAGTAGAAACAATGAGCAGTTCTTC
CDR3 protein: CSASRNNEQFF
V gene: TRBV20-1
CDR3 length: 11
clone size: -
J gene: TRBJ2-1
D gene: -

CDR3 DNA: TGTGCCTGGAGCGCGGTGGGGGGGGCCTATAATTCACCCCTCCACTTT
CDR3 protein: CAWSAVGGAYNSPLHF
V gene: TRBV30
CDR3 length: 16
clone size: -
J gene: TRBJ1-6
D gene: -

CDR3 DNA: TGCGCCAGCAGCCAAGTTGCTAGCGGGGTAACCCTACTACCAGAGACCCAGTACTTC
CDR3 protein: CASSQVASGVTLLPETQYF
V gene: TRBV4-1
CDR3 length: 19
clone size: -
J gene: TRBJ2-5
D gene: TRBD2

CDR3 DNA: TGTGCCAGCAGCCTCTCGACTAGCGCGAACGAGCAGTACTTC
CDR3 protein: CASSLSTSANEQYF
V gene: TRBV7-9
CDR3 length: 14
clone size: once
J gene: TRBJ2-7
D gene: TRBD2

CDR3 DNA: TGTGCCAGTAAACAGATCCTAGCGGGCGAAGACAATGAGCAGTTCTTC
CDR3 protein: CASKQILAGEDNEQFF
V gene: TRBV2
CDR3 length: 16
clone size: -
J gene: TRBJ2-1
D gene: TRBD2

CDR3 DNA: TGTGCCTGGAACAGGGTTAACACTGAAGCTTTCTTT
CDR3 protein: CAWNRVNTEAFF
V gene: TRBV30
CDR3 length: 12
clone size: few
J gene: TRBJ1-1
D gene: -

CDR3 DNA: TGTGCCAGCAGCTGGACAGAATACGAGCAGTACTTC
CDR3 protein: CASSWTEYEQYF
V gene: TRBV7-9
CDR3 length: 12
clone size: -
J gene: TRBJ2-7
D gene: -

CDR3 DNA: TGTGCCACCAGCACAGCGGCAGGGGTGGCTTTCTTT
CDR3 protein: CATSTAAGVAFF
V gene: TRBV15
CDR3 length: 12
clone size: -
J gene: TRBJ1-1
D gene: -

CDR3 DNA: TGTGCCAGCAGTCCCTCCCCGGGCCTAGGGAGCATGTGGGACACTGAAGCTTTCTTT
CDR3 protein: CASSPSPGLGSMWDTEAFF
V gene: TRBV28
CDR3 length: 19
clone size: -
J gene: TRBJ1-1
D gene: -

CDR3 DNA: TGTGCCAGCAGCCAAGACCCAGGGTTCGGCAATCAGCCCCAGCATTTT
CDR3 protein: CASSQDPGFGNQPQHF
V gene: TRBV4-2
CDR3 length: 16
clone size: -
J gene: TRBJ1-5
D gene: -

CDR3 DNA: TGTGCCAGCAGCACACAGGGGGGGGAGACCCAGTACTTC
CDR3 protein: CASSTQGGETQYF
V gene: TRBV7-3
CDR3 length: 13
clone size: -
J gene: TRBJ2-5
D gene: -

CDR3 DNA: TGCGCCAGCAGCCCTGGGGGGTCCTACAATGAGCAGTTCTTC
CDR3 protein: CASSPGGSYNEQFF
V gene: TRBV5-1
CDR3 length: 14
clone size: -
J gene: TRBJ2-1
D gene: -

CDR3 DNA: TGTGCCTGGAGTGCGGGGAGGGTAGAGACCCAGTACTTC
CDR3 protein: CAWSAGRVETQYF
V gene: TRBV30
CDR3 length: 13
clone size: once
J gene: TRBJ2-5
D gene: TRBD2

CDR3 DNA: TGCGCCAGCAGCTTGGTTAGCGGGAGGGCGAGCGAGCAGTACTTC
CDR3 protein: CASSLVSGRASEQYF
V gene: TRBV5-1
CDR3 length: 15
clone size: -
J gene: TRBJ2-7
D gene: TRBD2

CDR3 DNA: TGTGCCAGTAGTCCCCGGACAGGGGAAAGGAGAAACACTGAAGCTTTCTTT
CDR3 protein: CASSPRTGERRNTEAFF
V gene: TRBV19
CDR3 length: 17
clone size: -
J gene: TRBJ1-1
D gene: TRBD1

CDR3 DNA: TGTGCCAGCAGCTTACTTGGGGCTGGGACTGAAGCTTTCTTT
CDR3 protein: CASSLLGAGTEAFF
V gene: TRBV13
CDR3 length: 14
clone size: -
J gene: TRBJ1-1
D gene: -

CDR3 DNA: TGTGCCAGCACGTTTGTTAGCGGACAGGGAGGCGAGCAGTACTTC
CDR3 protein: CASTFVSGQGGEQYF
V gene: TRBV7-9
CDR3 length: 15
clone size: -
J gene: TRBJ2-7
D gene: TRBD1

CDR3 DNA: TGTGCCAGCAGCTTAGGACTAGCTTACAATGAGCAGTTCTTC
CDR3 protein: CASSLGLAYNEQFF
V gene: TRBV13
CDR3 length: 14
clone size: -
J gene: TRBJ2-1
D gene: -

CDR3 DNA: TGTGCCAGTAGTATCAACGGACAGGCCGCTAACACTGAAGCTTTCTTT
CDR3 protein: CASSINGQAANTEAFF
V gene: TRBV19
CDR3 length: 16
clone size: -
J gene: TRBJ1-1
D gene: TRBD1

CDR3 DNA: TGCGCCAGCAGCTTGGCCCCCGGGGGTCGCTCCTACAATGAGCAGTTCTTC
CDR3 protein: CASSLAPGGRSYNEQFF
V gene: TRBV5-1
CDR3 length: 17
clone size: once
J gene: TRBJ2-1
D gene: -

CDR3 DNA: TGTGCCAGCAGCGTAGCGGGGACTAGCGGGAGGAATGAGCAGTTCTTC
CDR3 protein: CASSVAGTSGRNEQFF
V gene: TRBV9
CDR3 length: 16
clone size: -
J gene: TRBJ2-1
D gene: TRBD2

CDR3 DNA: TGTGCCAGCTCACCACTATCGGGGAAGTTGGAGGGAAACACCATATATTTT
CDR3 protein: CASSPLSGKLEGNTIYF
V gene: TRBV18
CDR3 length: 17
clone size: -
J gene: TRBJ1-3
D gene: -

CDR3 DNA: TGTGCCAGTAGTATAGTTTCAGTCAACTATGGCTACACCTTC
CDR3 protein: CASSIVSVNYGYTF
V gene: TRBV19
CDR3 length: 14
clone size: -
J gene: TRBJ1-2
D gene: -

CDR3 DNA: TGTGCCAGCAGTAGTACCCCGGGACAGGGCATCGGCTACACCTTC
CDR3 protein: CASSSTPGQGIGYTF
V gene: TRBV6-5
CDR3 length: 15
clone size: -
J gene: TRBJ1-2
D gene: TRBD1

CDR3 DNA: TGTGCCAGCAGCCCCTCCCCAGGGTTGGCGGAGACCCAGTACTTC
CDR3 protein: CASSPSPGLAETQYF
V gene: TRBV27
CDR3 length: 15
clone size: once
J gene: TRBJ2-5
D gene: -

CDR3 DNA: TGTGCCAGCACGGGGGGGGTAACCTACGAGCAGTACTTC
CDR3 protein: CASTGGVTYEQYF
V gene: TRBV2
CDR3 length: 13
clone size: -
J gene: TRBJ2-7
D gene: TRBD2

CDR3 DNA: TGTGCCAGCAGTGTCTCACTCGGGACAGCTCCGAGCAATCAGCCCCAGCATTTT
CDR3 protein: CASSVSLGTAPSNQPQHF
V gene: TRBV28
CDR3 length: 18
clone size: -
J gene: TRBJ1-5
D gene: TRBD1

CDR3 DNA: TGTGCCAGCAGCTCGGAGCGGGGCACAGATACGCAGTATTTT
CDR3 protein: CASSSERGTDTQYF
V gene: TRBV11-3
CDR3 length: 14
clone size: once
J gene: TRBJ2-3
D gene: -

CDR3 DNA: TGTGCCAGCAGCCCGGGACAGAGCTCTGGAAACACCATATATTTT
CDR3 protein: CASSPGQSSGNTIYF
V gene: TRBV9
CDR3 length: 15
clone size: once
J gene: TRBJ1-3
D gene: TRBD1

CDR3 DNA: TGTGCCAGCAGTCGATTACAGGGGCTGGATGGCTACACCTTC
CDR3 protein: CASSRLQGLDGYTF
V gene: TRBV6-5
CDR3 length: 14
clone size: -
J gene: TRBJ1-2
D gene: TRBD1

CDR3 DNA: TGTGCCAGTAGTACTCAAAACTTCGACACAGATACGCAGTATTTT
CDR3 protein: CASSTQNFDTDTQYF
V gene: TRBV19
CDR3 length: 15
clone size: -
J gene: TRBJ2-3
D gene: -